This T cell receptor (beta chain) was recorded in a study of PD-L1 blockade in urothelial cancer (dated by TCRdb to 2016 to 2017). Study-wide context: All patients started therapy around 2014 and received atezolizumab 1,200 mg intravenously every 3 weeks. Durable clinical benefit was defined as progression-free survival longer than 6 months, and TCR features were also tested against progression-free and overall survival. An ECOG performance status of 0 or 1 was recorded for the patients, and 0 to 3 prior chemotherapy regimens had been received by the patients. An exploratory multi-omic analysis was conducted of the somatic, immune and clinical correlates of response to PD-L1 blockade with atezolizumab in urothelial cancer. In the same patients, whole exome sequencing and RNA sequencing of pretreatment tumors were performed in addition to TCR sequencing. Blood samples were analyzed at 3 weeks after treatment start (second dose) and at 6 weeks after treatment start. Durable clinical benefit was achieved by nine patients but not by the remaining 20. A median of about 150,000 T cells and some 90,000 unique TCRs was obtained from blood samples, and a median clonality of 0.080 was observed. About 90% of the roughly 29 patients were males with bladder-origin urothelial cancer, and about 65% of the 29 reported a prior smoking history. Pretreatment blood TCR-seq was available for under 35 patients, at least one posttreatment blood collection was obtained for around 25 patients, and tumor TCR-seq was available for around 25 patients. Pretreatment tumor samples, along with matched peripheral blood collected serially before and after atezolizumab treatment, underwent TCR sequencing. Overall results and qualifications from the work: A pretreatment peripheral blood TCR clonality below the median was linked to improved progression-free and overall survival. At 3 weeks after the start of treatment, tumor-associated TCR clones in peripheral blood had expanded more in patients with durable benefit (n of about 22, p = 0.022). Because the sample size was small (n ≈ 31) and many of the analyses were exploratory, the results are meant to be hypothesis-generating.

In light of the paper, this sample's time point label describes: peripheral blood 6 weeks after treatment start. The cohort included about 30 patients with locally advanced or metastatic urothelial carcinoma who were treated at Memorial Sloan Kettering on a trial protocol. Peripheral blood mononuclear cells were collected pretreatment and during treatment, with between 1 and 8 total time points per patient. The Qiagen DNeasy Blood extraction kit was used to purify genomic DNA from total PBMCs and tumor samples. PBMCs were collected pretreatment and during treatment, and were isolated and stored as previously described. According to the germline V gene (reference sequence), CDR1 reads SGHKS and CDR2 reads YYEKEE. V is trimmed back by 0 bases and J by 9 bases, and the junction contains 14 bases that no gene match accounts for. Including the terminal cysteine and phenylalanine, the CDR3 comprises 16 residues. This entry keeps only the CDR3 DNA: 48 bases, framed from base 1.

Each PCR received spiked-in synthetic TCR analog templates so that absolute template abundance could be estimated from read counts. The immunoSEQ assay was used to amplify TCRbeta CDR3 regions from genomic DNA with bias-controlled V and J gene primers. Sequencing of rearranged TCRbeta segments was performed at approximately 20X coverage. Per the original workflow: Clustering was used to correct sequencing errors, and CDR3s were annotated against IMGT so that V, D and J genes could be assigned. Out-of-frame and stop-codon sequences were excluded, and only productive TCRbeta rearrangements were used in downstream analyses. Clonality was computed as one minus Shannon entropy normalized by the log of the number of unique productive sequences. Clones differing between time points or between blood and tumor were identified by Fisher's exact test with Benjamini-Hochberg correction at adjusted p below 0.01. TCRdb took this table from immuneACCESS and kept in-frame rearrangements with V and J called. Such tables lack part of the clones; where checked against another copy, unresolved V genes explain under half of the gap, and the rest is unexplained. V, J and clone size derive from that table, while D and trimming were established from the DNA sequence. Recorded for this sample are about 23,000 clones; 90% to 95% of them occurred a single time. The ten largest clones add up to about 11% of the sample.

This clone has only one observation. The specificity of this receptor is unknown. No base quality values were provided; no much bigger clone lies one nucleotide off. The chain is encoded by TRBV5-5 joined to TRBJ2-5; 7 bases in the middle match TRBD2. This TCR derives from a woman between 55 and 75 years old with urothelial cancer. The sample consisted of PBMCs, taken around atezolizumab (anti-PD-L1) treatment. The CDR3 corresponds to CASSLGGQALGGAQYF. The nucleotide sequence reads as follows: TGTGCCAGCAGCTTGGGTGGTCAGGCGCTGGGGGGGGCCCAGTACTTC.